The 11 T cell receptor beta chains below were found in one sample sequenced in a study of blood T cell repertoires in COVID-19. Clones were read by immunoSEQ multiplex PCR, and TCRdb kept only the in-frame ones, dropping some. This table holds about 270,000 clones, about nine tenths found once. The sequencing sample was made of PBMCs or T cells enriched from blood (not recorded which). These receptors originate from a woman aged 45-65 years who had recovered from COVID-19.

This chain uses TRBV19 with TRBJ1-5; tentative D call: TRBD1 (6 bases). CDR3 size: 15 residues. V was clipped by 6 bases and J by 1 base, with 13 bases between them. From germline, CDR1 is LNHDA and CDR2 SQIVND (reference sequence). The CDR3 nucleotides read TGTGCCAGTAGGGTCCAGGGGACGAGCAATCAGCCCCAGCATTTT. It translates to CASRVQGTSNQPQHF.

J is TRBJ1-5 and V is TRBV5-8; 11 bases are shared with TRBD1. CDR3 size: 14 residues. J lost 6 bases, V lost 5 bases, and 4 bases had no gene match. Per the germline V gene, CDR1 is SGHTS and CDR2 is YDEGEE. The CDR3 DNA is TGTGCCAGCAGTTGGGACAGGGGGATTCAGCCCCAGCATTTT. Translated, it gives CASSWDRGIQPQHF.

The J gene is TRBJ2-7, the V gene TRBV29-1; a possible D gene is TRBD1 (5 bases). This CDR3 is built from 12 residues. Trimming left V 3 bases short and J 6 bases short, with 12 bases between. Germline loops: CDR1 SQVTM, CDR2 ANQGSEA. Here the CDR3 DNA reads TGCAGCGTTGAGCAGGGTTCCAGCGAGCAGTACTTC. It specifies CSVEQGSSEQYF.

This chain joins TRBV19 and TRBJ2-1, with D perhaps TRBD1 (6 bases). The CDR3 is made up of 14 amino acids. Germline V CDR1 and CDR2: LNHDA, SQIVND (reference sequence). V lost 3 bases to trimming and J lost 8 bases, with 14 bases between them. The CDR3 DNA sequence: TGTGCCAGTAGTATTCAGGGGATAGTGGATGAGCAGTTCTTC. This codes for CASSIQGIVDEQFF.

The genes are TRBV7-9 and TRBJ1-3, with D tentatively TRBD1 (6 bases). Germline values: CDR1 SEHNR, CDR2 FQNEAQ (reference sequence). V dropped 5 bases and J dropped 1 base, with 15 bases sitting between them. This CDR3 contains 16 residues. CDR3 in amino acids: CASSPRAGASGNTIYF. The DNA for the CDR3 is TGTGCCAGCAGCCCCCGAGCAGGGGCTTCTGGAAACACCATATATTTT.

This clone was counted once. V gene TRBV19 combines with J gene TRBJ1-5; weak D call: TRBD1 (5 bases). The ends were cut back, 0 bases at V and 7 bases at J, with 19 bases in the middle. The CDR3 spans 17 residues. Per the germline V gene, CDR1 is LNHDA and CDR2 is SQIVND (reference sequence). The CDR3 protein is CASSIDRMGREGQPQHF. CDR3 nucleotides: TGTGCCAGTAGTATAGATCGGATGGGCAGGGAAGGCCAGCCCCAGCATTTT.

This clone was recorded once. The gene calls are TRBV5-5 and TRBJ1-1; D unresolved. The germline V gene encodes CDR1 SGHKS and CDR2 YYEKEE (reference sequence). The CDR3 consists of 13 residues. V lost 1 base and J 1 base, leaving 5 bases between the germline ends. CDR3 sequence: CASSLWQNTEAFF. CDR3 coding DNA: TGTGCCAGCAGCTTGTGGCAGAACACTGAAGCTTTCTTT.

This clone was seen a single time. V and J are TRBV3-1 (or the pseudogene TRBV3-2) and TRBJ2-1; 11 nucleotides line up with TRBD2. Germline trimming cut 3 bases from V and 3 bases from J; bases unmatched to any gene: 1. This CDR3 is 15 amino acids long. Per the germline V gene, CDR1 is LGHDT and CDR2 is YNNKEL (reference sequence). CDR3 sequence: CASSQGLAVYNEQFF. The CDR3 coding sequence is TGTGCCAGCAGCCAGGGACTAGCGGTCTACAATGAGCAGTTCTTC.

The rearrangement links TRBV27 to TRBJ2-1, with D tentatively TRBD2 (6 bases). The V gene lost 9 bases and the J gene lost 0 bases, with 15 bases spanning the gap. The CDR3 runs 15 residues. Germline assignment: CDR1 MNHEY and CDR2 SMNVEV (reference sequence). This CDR3 is CARRGSESSYNEQFF. The CDR3 DNA reads TGTGCCAGGCGGGGTTCCGAGAGCTCCTACAATGAGCAGTTCTTC.

The genes are TRBV18 and TRBJ2-5; TRBD2 might be the D (5 bases). Germline lookup yields CDR1 KGHSH and CDR2 LQKENI. The CDR3 length is 12 residues. V shed 4 bases and J shed 4 bases, with 7 bases lying between them. CDR3 sequence: CASSLASETQYF. The CDR3, as DNA: TGTGCCAGCTCACTAGCGTCAGAGACCCAGTACTTC.

The J gene is TRBJ2-2, the V gene TRBV11-3; D unresolved. CDR1 and CDR2 (germline): SGHNT, YENEEA. V lost 2 bases, J lost 6 bases, and 4 bases lay in between. The CDR3 extends over 12 amino acids. Here the CDR3 reads CASSLSSGELFF. DNA of the CDR3: TGTGCCAGCAGCTTATCCTCCGGGGAGCTGTTTTTT.